This T cell receptor (beta chain) was recovered during a study of response to subunit inactivated influenza vaccine. CDR1 is SGHRS and CDR2 is YFSETQ in the germline V gene. V was pared by 0 bases and J by 6 bases, with 13 bases between. There are 15 residues in the CDR3. General study results and limits: Few new T cells, the authors suggested, are recruited by each seasonal influenza vaccination.

TCRdb itself ran the RT-PCR reads through MiXCR, one entry per CDR3 protein. The table includes hundreds of thousands of distinct CDR3 sequences, more than 15% detected once. With regard to this clonotype: The antigen remains unidentified.

V is TRBV5-1 and J is TRBJ2-1; D is undetermined. Sequenced here: PBMCs from blood, sampled 12 days after vaccination. This clonotype was sampled from a man between 50 and 59 years old who received an inactivated influenza vaccine. CDR3 DNA: TGCGCCAGCAGCTTGGCAGCTCGCAACTCCAATGAGCAGTTCTTC. Translating gives CASSLAARNSNEQFF.